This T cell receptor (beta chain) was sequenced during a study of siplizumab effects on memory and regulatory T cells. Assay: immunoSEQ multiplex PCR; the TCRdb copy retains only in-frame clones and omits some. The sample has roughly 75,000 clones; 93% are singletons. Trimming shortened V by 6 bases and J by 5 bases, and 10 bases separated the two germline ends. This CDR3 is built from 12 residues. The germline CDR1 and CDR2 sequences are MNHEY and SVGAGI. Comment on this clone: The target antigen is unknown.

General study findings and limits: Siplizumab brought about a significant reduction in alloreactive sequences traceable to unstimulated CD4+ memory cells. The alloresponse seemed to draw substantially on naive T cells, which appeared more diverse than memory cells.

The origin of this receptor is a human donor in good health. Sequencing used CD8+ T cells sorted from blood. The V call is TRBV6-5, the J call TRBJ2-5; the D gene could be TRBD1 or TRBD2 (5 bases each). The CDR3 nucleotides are TGTGCCAGCAGGGGGTGGGGGGAGACCCAGTACTTC. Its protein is CASRGWGETQYF.